This TCR beta chain was sequenced for a study of T cells in Graves' hyperthyroidism and ophthalmopathy. Recently diagnosed hyperthyroidism of less than 2 months' duration affected patients aged 18 to 65. Fresh peripheral blood, under 11 ml, yielded the PBMCs. Details on this clonotype: The antigen remains undetermined.

Germline V gives CDR1 SGHVS, CDR2 FQNEAQ. Trimming shortened V by 6 bases and J by 1 base, and 16 bases separated the two germline ends. The length of the CDR3 is 17 residues. Overall study results and limits: Among thyroid clonotypes expanded above 0.001, most also appeared in blood.

Amplified TCR beta CDR3 regions came from RNA transcripts. HTBI primers drove first-round RT-PCR of the TCR CDR3. TCRdb recomputed calls from the multiplex PCR reads with MiXCR, one row per CDR3 protein. This table holds 750,000 to 950,000 distinct CDR3 sequences, about two fifths found once. The receptor comes from a man between 18 and 29 years old with Graves' hyperthyroidism. The V and J genes are TRBV7-8 and TRBJ2-6; D is possibly TRBD2 (6 bases). Sequenced: blood. The CDR3 region is CASSRRGRGSGANVLTF. The CDR3, as DNA: TGTGCCAGCAGTCGGAGGGGACGGGGATCTGGGGCCAACGTCCTGACTTTC.